This T cell receptor beta chain stems from a study of shared clonotypes between healthy human individuals. General study findings and limits: Around 5.4% of naive CD4 clonotypes were common to several donors.

Libraries were prepared by immunoSEQ multiplex PCR; TCRdb keeps only in-frame clonotypes and omits some of them. The sample includes about 1.1 million clones, about 80% of them seen just once. Remarks on this clone: No antigen is known for it. The same CDR3 can be traced to other DNA sequences in this sample.

The receptor comes from a young man in good health. Some clones in this sample may be carry-over from other donors' samples. The sequenced sample consisted of memory CD4+ T cells from PBMCs. The subset: CD45RA-negative fraction.

CDR3 coding DNA: TGTGCCAGCAGCTCCGGACTAGCCGCCTACAATGAGCAGTTCTTC. Its translation: CASSSGLAAYNEQFF. The rearrangement joins TRBV5-6 to TRBJ2-1; 8 bases are shared with TRBD2. Per germline, CDR1 SGHDT and CDR2 YYEEEE. V shed 3 bases, J shed 2 bases, and the junction held 4 bases outside the gene matches. This CDR3 has 15 amino acids.